Sequencing of this T cell receptor beta chain was carried out in a study of shared clonotypes between healthy human individuals. Study-wide points: For sorted subsets, rarefaction showed incomplete sequencing despite large depth.

The naive CD8 population came from CD45RO-negative cells selected for CCR7, without terminally differentiated effector memory CD45RA+ cells. The germline V gene encodes CDR1 SNHLY and CDR2 FYNNEI. The V and J ends lost 2 bases and 5 bases respectively, with 13 bases between them. The CDR3 has 15 residues. Concerning this clone itself: Its antigen is unidentified.

How the authors handled the data: From ImmunoSEQ came sequences covering only the junction and carrying no quality scores, so filtering differed. Some clones are missing from TCRdb's copy, which holds only in-frame ones; the method was immunoSEQ multiplex PCR. That table gives V, J and clone size, and the DNA gave D and trimming. The sample comprises about 2.1 million clones, just over 90% of which are singletons, and around 1.7% rests with the top ten. The sequenced material came from naive CD8+ T cells from PBMCs. J is TRBJ2-1 and V is TRBV2, with D perhaps TRBD2 (5 bases). The receptor's source is a man younger than 35 in good health. Some clones in this sample may be carry-over from other donors' samples. The CDR3 loop reads CASSETGNDNNEQFF. The DNA for the CDR3 is TGTGCCAGCAGTGAAACGGGGAACGATAACAATGAGCAGTTCTTC.